A selection of T cell receptor beta chains follows, all from one sample in a study of somatic mutations in cytotoxic T cells in rheumatoid arthritis. The table came from immunoSEQ multiplex PCR; TCRdb's copy has only in-frame clones and leaves some out. There are about 19,000 clones in the sample; approximately 82% occur only once, and about a tenth lies in the top ten. Sequencing input: CD8+ T cells sorted from blood. The receptors were sampled from a man younger than 30 with rheumatoid arthritis. CDR3s include the opening cysteine and the closing phenylalanine or tryptophan. D genes are given only for firm matches. Clone size is stated in some rows and not others, as once, few, many or a class when expanded.

CDR3nt	CDR3aa	abundance	v_gene	d_gene	j_gene
TGTGCCAGCAGCGCACAGCTCGAGCCGGGACAGGGGCTCTACGAGCAGTACTTC	CASSAQLEPGQGLYEQYF	NA	TRBV7-6	TRBD1	TRBJ2-7
TGTGCCAGCAGCCCTCCGGGGGGCTCACACGAGCAGTACTTC	CASSPPGGSHEQYF	few	TRBV7-9	NA	TRBJ2-7
TGCGCCAGCAGCCAAGGGCTAGCGAACACCGGGGAGCTGTTTTTT	CASSQGLANTGELFF	NA	TRBV4-1	NA	TRBJ2-2
TGTGCCAGCAGCTTATCCGGGGGCACGAACACTGAAGCTTTCTTT	CASSLSGGTNTEAFF	few	TRBV7-3	NA	TRBJ1-1
TGTGCCAGCAGCCCGGGACTAGGGGAAGTGGATACGCAGTATTTT	CASSPGLGEVDTQYF	NA	TRBV11-1	TRBD2	TRBJ2-3
TGCAGCGTGGGGATTACAGGGGAACGGAACACTGAAGCTTTCTTT	CSVGITGERNTEAFF	NA	TRBV29-1	TRBD1	TRBJ1-1
TGTGCCAGCAGCCAAGTTCTGCGGGGGCACGAGAATTTT	CASSQVLRGHENF	NA	TRBV14	NA	TRBJ2-3
TGTGCCAGCAGCGCGCCGGGGACCTACAATGAGCAGTTCTTC	CASSAPGTYNEQFF	NA	TRBV7-9	NA	TRBJ2-1
TGTGCCAGCAGTTTATGGGGGGGAGGAAACACCATATATTTT	CASSLWGGGNTIYF	NA	TRBV28	NA	TRBJ1-3
TGTGCCAGCAGCCCACGACAGGGGAGGAATGAAAAACTGTTTTTT	CASSPRQGRNEKLFF	NA	TRBV5-6	TRBD1	TRBJ1-4
TGTGCCAGCAGTGAGCTCGTGGGGAACACTGAAGCTTTCTTT	CASSELVGNTEAFF	NA	TRBV2	NA	TRBJ1-1
TGTGCCAGCAGACGGACAGTCAGCTACGAGCAGTACTTC	CASRRTVSYEQYF	NA	TRBV27	NA	TRBJ2-7
TGTGCCAGTAGTATAGAGGAGCAGCCCCAGCATTTT	CASSIEEQPQHF	NA	TRBV19	NA	TRBJ1-5
TGTGCCAGCAGTTTATCATCAAACAGGGGCGGCTATGGCTACACCTTC	CASSLSSNRGGYGYTF	NA	TRBV28	TRBD1	TRBJ1-2
TGTGCCATCAGTGAGTCGGGCAGTCTTTCGCCCCTCCACTTT	CAISESGSLSPLHF	NA	TRBV10-3	NA	TRBJ1-6
TGTGCCAGCAGCATCCGGGGCCTGCTATCCTACGAGCAGTACTTC	CASSIRGLLSYEQYF	NA	TRBV7-2	NA	TRBJ2-7
TGTGCCAGCAGCCTTCCTTCCGGGTTTGGCAATCAGCCCCAGCATTTT	CASSLPSGFGNQPQHF	NA	TRBV6-6	NA	TRBJ1-5
TGTGCCAGCAGTCCTAGCGGGGCCCTATACGAGCAGTACTTC	CASSPSGALYEQYF	NA	TRBV28	TRBD2	TRBJ2-7
TGTGCCAGCAGCGGGACAGGCCTAGAGCAGTTCTTC	CASSGTGLEQFF	NA	TRBV9	TRBD1	TRBJ2-1
TGTGCCAGCAGTGAAGCTAGCGGGGGGGCCTACGAGCAGTACTTC	CASSEASGGAYEQYF	NA	TRBV6-1	TRBD2	TRBJ2-7
TGTGCCAGCAGAAGGACAGGGTCTGGAAACACCATATATTTT	CASRRTGSGNTIYF	NA	TRBV28	TRBD1	TRBJ1-3
TGCGCCAGCAGCCAAGTCCAAGCGCTGATGAACACTGAAGCTTTCTTT	CASSQVQALMNTEAFF	few	TRBV4-1	NA	TRBJ1-1
TGTGCCAGCAGCTTAGGTTTGGGGAGGGACACTGAAGCTTTCTTT	CASSLGLGRDTEAFF	NA	TRBV7-8	NA	TRBJ1-1
TGTGCCAGCAGCTTGGAACAGGGGGCGCTCCACGAGCAGTACTTC	CASSLEQGALHEQYF	NA	TRBV5-4	TRBD1	TRBJ2-7